The clone carrying this T cell receptor (beta chain) was seen many times. The antigen is unknown. This record comes from a study of human T cells and chemical hapten exposure. Turning to the study itself: In the approximately 24-week study, patients were dosed weekly with diphenylcyclopropenone on the scalp throughout.

Overall study results and limits: There was no change with DPC sensitization in TCRs above 1 in 1000 frequency.

This CDR3 region has 15 residues. V gave up 0 bases and J gave up 0 bases, with 9 bases separating them. Germline-derived CDR1 and CDR2 are KGHSH and LQKENI. Time point described: patch test 1, 2 weeks after DPC sensitization. Treatment noted: therapeutic diphenylcyclopropenone sensitization with weekly scalp DPC. Per the study methods: More than 95,000 TCRs per sample was the median, with a range of roughly 23,224 to 750,000. TCRdb called the RACE reads again in MiXCR, with one record for every CDR3 protein. TCRdb, rather than the study authors, made the V and J calls. The table includes about 340,000 distinct CDR3 sequences, approximately 6.9% detected once.

The sample in question was whole blood, obtained in connection with sensitization to the hapten diphenylcyclopropenone (DPC). This TCR was sampled from a woman under 30 with alopecia areata. Some clones in this sample may be carry-over from other donors' samples. The chain recombines TRBV18 with TRBJ2-7; no clear D. CDR3 sequence reads: CASSPPVSPSYEQYF. DNA for the CDR3: TGTGCCAGCTCACCACCTGTCTCCCCCTCCTACGAGCAGTACTTC.